A single sample is the source of the 25 T cell receptor beta chains below, sequenced in a study of beta chain features in type 1 diabetes. Findings of the study overall: Significant though moderate, a shortening of TCRB CDR3s appeared in all four CD4+ subsets of Type 1 diabetes patients.

Reverse transcription of all isolated RNA meant that expressed TCRB transcripts were sequenced. Some clones are missing from TCRdb's copy, which holds only in-frame ones; the method was immunoSEQ multiplex PCR. This table has 300,000 or so clones, around 9.7% appearing once. Antigens of these TCRs are unknown. The sequenced sample was central memory CD4+ T cells from blood. These receptors originate from a man aged 25 to 45 with type 1 diabetes.

This clone was seen a few times. The chain combines TRBV7-2 with TRBJ1-2, with 7 bases fitting TRBD1. The J segment lost 4 bases and the V segment lost 5 bases, leaving 10 bases of the junction unmatched. The germline gives CDR1 SGHTA, CDR2 FQGNSA. The CDR3 consists of 15 residues. Here the CDR3 DNA reads TGTGCCAGCAGCCCCCATGAGGGGGCGAGCTATGGCTACACCTTC. This encodes CASSPHEGASYGYTF.

This chain connects TRBV4-3 to TRBJ2-1; 7 bases agree with TRBD1. V gave up 0 bases and J gave up 8 bases; unmatched junction bases: 7. Germline CDR1 is LGHNA and CDR2 is YSLEER. The CDR3 length is 15 residues. CDR3 loop: CASSQEEAGGHEQFF. CDR3 coding DNA: TGCGCCAGCAGCCAAGAAGAGGCAGGGGGACATGAGCAGTTCTTC.

This clone was detected a few times. The chain links TRBV6-6 to TRBJ2-3; D gene unclear. CDR1 is MNHNY, CDR2 SVGAGI, per germline (reference sequence). Trimming pared 3 bases from V and 1 base from J, leaving 8 bases between. The CDR3 extends over 14 amino acids. CDR3 loop: CASSYAAGTDTQYF. CDR3 nucleotide sequence: TGTGCCAGCAGTTATGCGGCAGGCACAGATACGCAGTATTTT.

This chain uses TRBV20-1 with TRBJ1-2, with no clear D. The V end lost 6 bases, the J end lost 5 bases, and 10 bases lay between the germline ends. Per germline, CDR1 DFQATT and CDR2 SNEGSKA (reference sequence). The CDR3 runs 11 residues. CDR3 protein: CSAIDLYGYTF. In DNA form, the CDR3 reads TGCAGTGCCATCGACTTATATGGCTACACCTTC.

Points on this clone: Other nucleotide sequences in the sample specify the same CDR3. The chain employs TRBV7-2 and TRBJ1-6, with D unclear. Germline lookup yields CDR1 SGHTA and CDR2 FQGNSA. The CDR3 spans 12 residues. V shed 2 bases and J shed 7 bases, with 3 bases lying between them. CDR3 amino acids: CASSLSNSPLHF. The CDR3, as DNA: TGTGCCAGCAGCTTATCGAATTCACCCCTCCACTTT.

This chain uses TRBV7-2 with TRBJ2-1, with D possibly being TRBD1 (6 bases). This CDR3 comprises 15 residues. Per germline, CDR1 SGHTA and CDR2 FQGNSA. V lost 4 bases to trimming and J lost 2 bases, with 12 bases between them. As DNA, the CDR3 is TGTGCCAGCAGCTCCGGACAGAACACCTACAATGAGCAGTTCTTC. It specifies CASSSGQNTYNEQFF.

V gene TRBV28 combines with J gene TRBJ1-2; perhaps TRBD1 as D (5 bases). This CDR3 comprises 14 residues. Germline CDR1 reads MDHEN; CDR2 reads SYDVKM. The V gene lost 7 bases and the J gene lost 7 bases, with 19 bases spanning the gap. The CDR3 is CASTARGWAGGYTF. The CDR3 bases are TGTGCCAGCACCGCGCGGGGGTGGGCAGGTGGCTACACCTTC.

The rearrangement uses TRBV7-9 and TRBJ2-5, with D perhaps TRBD1 (6 bases). V gave up 7 bases and J gave up 2 bases, with 29 bases separating them. From germline, CDR1 is SEHNR and CDR2 FQNEAQ (reference sequence). CDR3 length: 19 residues. The CDR3 nucleotides are TGTGCCAGCACCACGCCTTGGGGAGTCTACAGGGAACAACAAGAGACCCAGTACTTC. Residues: CASTTPWGVYREQQETQYF.

The V and J genes are TRBV4-3 and TRBJ1-4; a possible D gene is TRBD1 (6 bases). V gave up 0 bases and J gave up 2 bases, with 16 bases separating them. CDR1 is LGHNA and CDR2 is YSLEER in the germline V gene. There are 18 residues in the CDR3. The CDR3 bases are TGCGCCAGCAGCCAAGATCGCCTCGGAGGGGGGACTAATGAAAAACTGTTTTTT. It specifies CASSQDRLGGGTNEKLFF.

This sequence joins TRBV7-2 and TRBJ1-2, with 8 bases matching TRBD1. The V gene's germline CDR1 is SGHTA and CDR2 FQGNSA. With V trimmed by 4 bases and J by 8 bases, 9 bases remained unmatched. The CDR3 totals 14 residues. CDR3 sequence reads: CASSSGDRGKGYTF. CDR3 nucleotides: TGTGCCAGCAGCTCGGGAGACAGGGGCAAAGGCTACACCTTC.

For the CDR3, the DNA is TGTGCCAGCAACAAACCGCAGGATTCCTACGAGCAGTACTTC. Protein: CASNKPQDSYEQYF. The rearrangement uses TRBV2 and TRBJ2-7, with no clear D. V dropped 7 bases and J dropped 1 base, with 14 bases sitting between them. This CDR3 contains 14 residues. The V gene's germline CDR1 is SNHLY and CDR2 FYNNEI. Full variable domain (outside the CDR3, taken from reference TRBV2 and TRBJ2-7): EPEVTQTPSHQVTQMGQEVILRCVPISNHLYFYWYRQILGQKVEFLVSFYNNEISEKSEIFDDQFSVERPDGSNFTLKIRSTKLEDSAMYFCASNKPQDSYEQYFGPGTRLTVT.

The rearrangement links TRBV9 to TRBJ2-5, with TRBD1 identical over 7 bases. Germline assignment: CDR1 SGDLS and CDR2 YYNGEE. The CDR3 spans 15 residues. Germline trimming cut 4 bases from V and 5 bases from J; bases unmatched to any gene: 11. The CDR3 region has the DNA TGTGCCAGCAGCTCGGATACAGGGGTGGGCGAGACCCAGTACTTC. Residues: CASSSDTGVGETQYF.

This clone appeared a few times. The chain joins TRBV30 to TRBJ2-7, with 7 bases aligning to TRBD2. This CDR3 contains 12 residues. V shed 6 bases and J 3 bases; nucleotides not matched to a gene: 5. The germline gives CDR1 GTSNPN, CDR2 SVGIG (reference sequence). CDR3 region: CACEREGYEQYF. The CDR3 bases are TGTGCCTGCGAGAGGGAGGGCTACGAGCAGTACTTC.

The chain carries TRBV7-2 and TRBJ1-2; D may be TRBD1 (5 bases). The CDR3 runs 13 residues. The germline V and J ends were trimmed by 4 bases and 12 bases, with 18 bases remaining between them. The germline CDR1 and CDR2 sequences are SGHTA and FQGNSA. This CDR3 is CASSWGGVPAHTF. The CDR3 nucleotides are TGTGCCAGCAGCTGGGGGGGAGTGCCCGCGCACACCTTC.

V gene TRBV5-4 combines with J gene TRBJ2-5, with 11 bases aligning to TRBD2. The length of the CDR3 is 18 residues. Germline V gives CDR1 SGHNT, CDR2 YYREEE (reference sequence). The trim removed 3 bases at V and 3 bases at J, leaving 13 bases unmatched. CDR3 in DNA: TGTGCCAGCAGCTCGAGACGGACTAGCGGGTGGGGGGAAGAGACCCAGTACTTC. The encoded protein is CASSSRRTSGWGEETQYF.

This clone was recorded a few times. The chain is built from TRBV6-1 and TRBJ1-1, with TRBD1 matching over 7 bases. Germline values: CDR1 MNHNS, CDR2 SASEGT. V shed 6 bases and J 1 base; nucleotides not matched to a gene: 5. The CDR3 contains 14 residues. The CDR3 DNA follows: TGTGCCAGCAGGTCGACAGGGTCGAACACTGAAGCTTTCTTT. It translates to CASRSTGSNTEAFF.

This clone was observed many times. The rearrangement uses TRBV4-3 and TRBJ1-4; D ambiguous. V lost 2 bases and J lost 4, with 14 bases in between. CDR3 length equals 16 residues. Germline V gives CDR1 LGHNA, CDR2 YSLEER. As DNA, the CDR3 is TGCGCCAGCAGCCAACAGGTCTTGAATGATAATGAAAAACTGTTTTTT. Protein product: CASSQQVLNDNEKLFF.

This rearrangement joins TRBV7-2 to TRBJ2-7, with D perhaps matching TRBD1 (5 bases). The length of the CDR3 is 13 residues. CDR1 and CDR2 (germline): SGHTA, FQGNSA. V was cut by 4 bases and J by 3 bases, with 10 bases left in between. CDR3 bases: TGTGCCAGCAGCTCCGACAGCTTCTACGAGCAGTACTTC. It is translated as CASSSDSFYEQYF. Drawing the rest from reference TRBV7-2 and TRBJ2-7, the complete variable domain is GAGVSQSPSNKVTEKGKDVELRCDPISGHTALYWYRQSLGQGLEFLIYFQGNSAPDKSGLPSDRFSAERTGGSVSTLTIQRTQQEDSAVYLCASSSDSFYEQYFGPGTRLTVT.

The chain carries TRBV7-2 and TRBJ1-2; maybe TRBD1 (6 bases). Trimming removed 3 bases at V and 2 bases at J, with 16 bases between. Per germline, CDR1 SGHTA and CDR2 FQGNSA. This CDR3 is built from 16 residues. CDR3 sequence (DNA): TGTGCCAGCAGCTTTCTCCCAGGGGACCAAAACTATGGCTACACCTTC. It is translated as CASSFLPGDQNYGYTF.

This clone was counted only a few times. The chain joins TRBV7-2 to TRBJ1-1; D unclear. CDR3 size: 13 residues. Germline-derived CDR1 and CDR2 are SGHTA and FQGNSA. The germline V and J ends were trimmed by 0 bases and 5 bases, with 7 bases remaining between them. In DNA, the CDR3 is TGTGCCAGCAGCTTAGCCGGGTTAACTGAAGCTTTCTTT. Encoded protein: CASSLAGLTEAFF.

This clone was observed at least ten times. The chain uses TRBV19 and TRBJ1-2; 10 positions agree with TRBD1. The germline gives CDR1 LNHDA, CDR2 SQIVND (reference sequence). CDR3 length: 14 amino acids. V shed 9 bases, J shed 8 bases, and the junction held 12 bases outside the gene matches. The CDR3 spells CASDERGTGAGYTF. DNA for the CDR3: TGTGCCAGCGATGAAAGGGGGACAGGGGCCGGCTACACCTTC.

V usage is TRBV19 and J usage is TRBJ1-5; D not certain. Between the trimmed V and J ends, which lost 6 bases and 0 bases, there was a span of 9 bases. There are 14 residues in the CDR3. Germline CDR1 LNHDA, CDR2 SQIVND (reference sequence). The CDR3 protein is CASSTSNSNQPQHF. CDR3 nucleotides: TGTGCCAGTAGCACATCGAATAGCAATCAGCCCCAGCATTTT.

This clone was picked up a small number of times. V usage is TRBV5-1 and J usage is TRBJ1-5; D perhaps matches TRBD1 (5 bases). This CDR3 spans 15 amino acids. CDR1 is SGHRS, CDR2 YFSETQ, per germline. Trimming took 0 bases from V and 2 from J, leaving 9 bases between them. The CDR3, as DNA: TGCGCCAGCAGCTTGGGCTGGGGGGGCAATCAGCCCCAGCATTTT. This codes for CASSLGWGGNQPQHF.

Turning to this clone: A far larger clone is just one base off, so this is likely a read error. The chain couples TRBV18 to TRBJ2-1, with 9 bases matching TRBD2. CDR3 length equals 15 residues. Germline CDR1 and CDR2: KGHSH and LQKENI. The CDR3 spells CASAPPGLAANEQFF. CDR3 in DNA: TGTGCCAGCGCACCACCGGGACTAGCAGCGAATGAGCAGTTCTTC.

This clone appeared a few times. The CDR3 protein is CSVDANSPDTQYF. In nucleotides, the CDR3 is TGCAGCGTCGATGCCAATAGCCCGGATACGCAGTATTTT. The chain joins TRBV29-1 to TRBJ2-3; the D is unclear. The CDR3 sequence is 13 residues long. Trimming stripped 6 bases from V and 6 bases from J, with 16 bases between. Germline CDR1 SQVTM, CDR2 ANQGSEA.